Given below is one TCR beta chain in context. Adults between about 18 and 95 years of age took part from under 30 US areas. Allocation to cohorts depended on clinical history reported by the participants. The data were taken from a study of blood T cell repertoires in COVID-19. Study-wide context: Samples came from the United States, Italy and Spain, spanning acute and convalescent COVID-19.

The CDR3 has 12 amino acids. Germline V CDR1 and CDR2: GTSNPN, SVGIG (reference sequence). The V end was cut by 3 bases, the J end by 5 bases, with 11 bases between. Original processing notes: Amplification with reference gene primers provided the estimates of nucleated cell counts. The table came from immunoSEQ multiplex PCR; TCRdb's copy has only in-frame clones and leaves some out. V, J and clone size reflect that table, while D and trimming were determined from the DNA. The table has over 350,000 clones, 70% to 90% seen once. The TCR sequence derives from a young woman with acute COVID-19. The sample consisted of PBMCs or T cells enriched from blood (not recorded which). V gene TRBV30 combines with J gene TRBJ2-7, with TRBD2 as a possible D gene (5 bases). CDR3 protein: CAWRSGSHEQYF. Here the CDR3 DNA reads TGTGCCTGGAGAAGCGGCTCACACGAGCAGTACTTC.